This T cell receptor (beta chain) was found in a study of human T cells and chemical hapten exposure. About the study: Upper inner arm skin measuring 2 cm by 2 cm received 2% DPC for sensitization.

In TCRdb, the RACE reads were re-called with MiXCR into one record per CDR3 protein. This table holds tens of thousands of distinct CDR3 sequences, approximately 9.9% found once. The ends lost 5 bases at V and 7 bases at J; junction bases unmatched: 7. Germline values: CDR1 DFQATT, CDR2 SNEGSKA (reference sequence). There are 14 residues in the CDR3. Time point noted: pre-sensitization, week 0. Treatment: therapeutic diphenylcyclopropenone sensitization with weekly scalp DPC. The study's findings and limits: TCRs above 1 in 1000 frequency stayed constant with DPC sensitization. Expanded TCRs made up significantly more big CDR3 similarity clusters than controls did.

In its sample, this clonotype was seen many times. Its antigen is not known. The chain combines TRBV20-1 with TRBJ1-6, with 8 bases identical to TRBD1. This receptor was obtained from a middle-aged woman with alopecia areata. Some clones in this sample may be carry-over from other donors' samples. The sequencing used whole blood, collected in connection with sensitization to the hapten diphenylcyclopropenone (DPC). For the CDR3, the DNA is TGCAGTGCTGACCGGGACAGGACCAATTCACCCCTCCACTTT. Protein product: CSADRDRTNSPLHF.